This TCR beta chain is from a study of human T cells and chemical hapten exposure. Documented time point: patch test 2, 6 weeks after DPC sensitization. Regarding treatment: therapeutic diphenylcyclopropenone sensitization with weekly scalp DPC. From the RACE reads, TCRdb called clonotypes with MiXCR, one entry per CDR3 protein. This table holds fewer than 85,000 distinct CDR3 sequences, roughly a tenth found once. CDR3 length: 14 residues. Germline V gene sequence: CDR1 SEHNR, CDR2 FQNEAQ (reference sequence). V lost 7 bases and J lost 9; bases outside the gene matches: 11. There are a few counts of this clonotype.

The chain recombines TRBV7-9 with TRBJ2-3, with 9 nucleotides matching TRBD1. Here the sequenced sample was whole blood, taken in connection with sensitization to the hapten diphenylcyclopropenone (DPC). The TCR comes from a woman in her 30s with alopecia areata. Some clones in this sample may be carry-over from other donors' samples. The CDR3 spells CASNSPRQGGTQYF. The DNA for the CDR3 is TGTGCCAGCAACTCACCTCGACAGGGGGGGACGCAGTATTTT. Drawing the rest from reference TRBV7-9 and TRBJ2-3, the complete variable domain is DTGVSQNPRHKITKRGQNVTFRCDPISEHNRLYWYRQTLGQGPEFLTYFQNEAQLEKSRLLSDRFSAERPKGSFSTLEIQRTEQGDSAMYLCASNSPRQGGTQYFGPGTRLTVL.